The 18 T cell receptor beta chains reported below all come from one sample, sequenced in a study of cytomegalovirus exposure and HLA in healthy donors. The data were produced by immunoSEQ multiplex PCR, yet TCRdb's version contains in-frame clones alone and is incomplete. The top ten clones hold around 1.9% of a sample with about 110,000 clones, about 92% of them seen once. Sequencing input: PBMCs. The receptor source for this set is a young woman in good health and CMV-seronegative.

This clone is a singleton in its sample. The V gene is TRBV6-6, the J gene TRBJ1-1; no reliable D call. Germline lookup yields CDR1 MNHNY and CDR2 SVGAGI (reference sequence). Trimming left V 2 bases short and J 4 bases short, with 11 bases between. The CDR3 covers 14 residues. CDR3 bases: TGTGCCAGCAGTTACCCCGGCATAGCCACTGAAGCTTTCTTT. Its translation is CASSYPGIATEAFF.

The chain couples TRBV7-3 to TRBJ2-2; TRBD1 aligns across 7 bases. This CDR3 region has 15 residues. The V gene's germline CDR1 is SGHTA and CDR2 FQGTGA. After removal of 5 bases from V and 5 bases from J, the junction contained 8 bases not matched to a gene. CDR3 in amino acids: CASSPGAGGTGELFF. As DNA, the CDR3 is TGTGCCAGCAGCCCCGGCGCAGGGGGAACCGGGGAGCTGTTTTTT.

The gene calls are TRBV5-1 and TRBJ2-1, with D possibly being TRBD2 (5 bases). This CDR3 is built from 16 residues. CDR1 and CDR2 (germline): SGHRS, YFSETQ. Trimming left V 0 bases short and J 4 bases short, with 14 bases between. The CDR3 sequence is CASSLGSLATYNEQFF. In DNA, the CDR3 is TGCGCCAGCAGCTTGGGTAGCCTAGCTACTTACAATGAGCAGTTCTTC. The entire variable domain, with the rest obtained from reference TRBV5-1 and TRBJ2-1, is as follows: KAGVTQTPRYLIKTRGQQVTLSCSPISGHRSVSWYQQTPGQGLQFLFEYFSETQRNKGNFPGRFSGRQFSNSRSEMNVSTLELGDSALYLCASSLGSLATYNEQFFGPGTRLTVL.

V and J are TRBV29-1 and TRBJ2-1, with 7 bases identical to TRBD1. Germline loops: CDR1 SQVTM, CDR2 ANQGSEA. After removal of 3 bases from V and 5 bases from J, the junction contained 10 bases not matched to a gene. The CDR3 is made up of 15 amino acids. This CDR3 reads CSVDPLRQGHNEQFF. The CDR3 DNA is TGCAGCGTTGACCCTCTTCGACAGGGCCACAATGAGCAGTTCTTC.

This chain links TRBV4-2 with TRBJ1-4; D remains ambiguous. The CDR3 runs 15 residues. The germline CDR1 and CDR2 sequences are LGHNA and YNFKEQ. Trimming removed 1 base from V and 4 bases from J, with 10 bases in between. The CDR3 reads CASSQGEADNEKLFF. DNA of the CDR3: TGTGCCAGCAGCCAAGGAGAGGCAGATAATGAAAAACTGTTTTTT.

The chain is built from TRBV29-1 and TRBJ2-1; perhaps TRBD1 as D (5 bases). Germline CDR1 and CDR2: SQVTM and ANQGSEA. The length of the CDR3 is 12 residues. Between the trimmed V and J ends, which lost 0 bases and 7 bases, there was a span of 7 bases. The CDR3 nucleotides read TGCAGCGTTGAAGAAAACAGGAATGAGCAGTTCTTC. Translation gives CSVEENRNEQFF.

The chain is built from TRBV4-1 and TRBJ2-7, with D perhaps TRBD2 (5 bases). V gave up 4 bases and J gave up 1 base, with 8 bases separating them. CDR1 and CDR2 (germline): MGHRA, YSYEKL. The length of the CDR3 is 13 residues. The DNA for the CDR3 is TGCGCCAGCAGCCGTCCGGGGTCCTACGAGCAGTACTTC. Amino acids: CASSRPGSYEQYF.

The V and J genes are TRBV5-1 and TRBJ1-1, with 7 bases fitting TRBD1. Germline V gene data show CDR1 as SGHRS and CDR2 as YFSETQ. The trim removed 4 bases at V and 4 bases at J, leaving 7 bases unmatched. This CDR3 contains 14 residues. The CDR3 nucleotides are TGCGCCAGCAGCCCAACAGGGGTTCCCACTGAAGCTTTCTTT. It specifies CASSPTGVPTEAFF.

This chain links TRBV7-3 with TRBJ2-1; D unclear. CDR3 length: 13 residues. Trimming removed 5 bases from V and 5 bases from J, with 10 bases in between. Germline loops: CDR1 SGHTA, CDR2 FQGTGA. The CDR3 sequence: CASSHRVDNEQFF. CDR3 coding DNA: TGTGCCAGCAGCCACCGAGTGGACAATGAGCAGTTCTTC.

The gene calls are TRBV5-4 and TRBJ2-7; a weak D match, TRBD1 (5 bases). The CDR3 covers 13 residues. V lost 2 bases and J lost 3, with 9 bases in between. Germline loops: CDR1 SGHNT, CDR2 YYREEE (reference sequence). The CDR3 DNA follows: TGTGCCAGCAGCTTTGGACAAAGCTACGAGCAGTACTTC. Translating it yields CASSFGQSYEQYF. The entire variable domain, with the rest obtained from reference TRBV5-4 and TRBJ2-7, is as follows: ETGVTQSPTHLIKTRGQQVTLRCSSQSGHNTVSWYQQALGQGPQFIFQYYREEENGRGNFPPRFSGLQFPNYSSELNVNALELDDSALYLCASSFGQSYEQYFGPGTRLTVT.

The chain combines TRBV5-1 with TRBJ2-7; 7 nucleotides line up with TRBD1. The germline V gene encodes CDR1 SGHRS and CDR2 YFSETQ. The CDR3 is 16 residues long. V lost 1 base and J lost 5; bases outside the gene matches: 12. CDR3 DNA: TGCGCCAGCAGCTTGACCCCGGGACAGAAATCCCACGAGCAGTACTTC. This encodes CASSLTPGQKSHEQYF.

This clone was seen once. The chain carries TRBV29-1 and TRBJ2-2; 9 nucleotides align to TRBD2. The CDR3 is 14 amino acids. Per germline, CDR1 SQVTM and CDR2 ANQGSEA. V lost 3 bases to trimming and J lost 4 bases; unmatched junction nucleotides: 3. CDR3 loop: CSVDSREGTGELFF. The CDR3 region has the DNA TGCAGCGTTGACTCGCGGGAGGGCACCGGGGAGCTGTTTTTT.

The chain links TRBV4-2 to TRBJ2-7, with D perhaps TRBD1 (6 bases). V was pared by 1 base and J by 3 bases, with 16 bases between. Germline values: CDR1 LGHNA, CDR2 YNFKEQ. The length of the CDR3 is 16 residues. The CDR3 DNA is TGTGCCAGCAGCCAAGGGGATCGGACAGACCACTACGAGCAGTACTTC. Amino acid sequence: CASSQGDRTDHYEQYF.

DNA for the CDR3: TGTGCCAGCAGTACTTTTATGGGACAGAATCAGCCCCAGCATTTT. Its protein product is CASSTFMGQNQPQHF. This chain joins TRBV28 and TRBJ1-5, with 7 bases identical to TRBD1. The V and J ends lost 5 bases and 4 bases, in that order; junction bases with no gene match: 8. Per germline, CDR1 MDHEN and CDR2 SYDVKM. The CDR3 has 15 residues.

The chain employs TRBV7-2 and TRBJ2-7; 8 bases fit TRBD2. The V gene's germline CDR1 is SGHTA and CDR2 FQGNSA. CDR3 length equals 16 residues. V dropped 4 bases and J dropped 2; count of bases not matched to a gene: 10. In DNA form, the CDR3 reads TGTGCCAGCAGCTCCCCGGGTAGCGGGGTCCCCTACGAGCAGTACTTC. It translates to CASSSPGSGVPYEQYF. Supplemented by reference TRBV7-2 and TRBJ2-7, the full variable domain reads GAGVSQSPSNKVTEKGKDVELRCDPISGHTALYWYRQSLGQGLEFLIYFQGNSAPDKSGLPSDRFSAERTGGSVSTLTIQRTQQEDSAVYLCASSSPGSGVPYEQYFGPGTRLTVT.

The J gene is TRBJ2-3, the V gene TRBV15, with 9 bases that match TRBD1. V trimming: 5 bases; J trimming: 3 bases; junction bases outside the gene matches: 6. CDR1 is LNHNV, CDR2 YYDKDF, per germline (reference sequence). The CDR3 loop spans 15 amino acids. CDR3 residues: CATSPTGGGTDTQYF. The CDR3 DNA reads as TGTGCCACCAGCCCGACAGGGGGTGGGACAGATACGCAGTATTTT.

The chain carries TRBV4-2 and TRBJ2-6, with TRBD2 matching over 7 bases. CDR1 and CDR2 (germline): LGHNA, YNFKEQ. This CDR3 comprises 17 residues. V dropped 0 bases and J dropped 2; count of bases not matched to a gene: 4. CDR3 nucleotide sequence: TGTGCCAGCAGCCAAGATGGGAGGGTACCTGGGGCCAACGTCCTGACTTTC. It encodes CASSQDGRVPGANVLTF.

The genes are TRBV7-2 and TRBJ2-3; 9 bases map to TRBD1. V shed 5 bases, J shed 3 bases, and the junction held 3 bases outside the gene matches. The V gene's germline CDR1 is SGHTA and CDR2 FQGNSA. This CDR3 spans 14 amino acids. CDR3 coding DNA: TGTGCCAGCAGCGCCGGGACAGGGACAGATACGCAGTATTTT. Its protein is CASSAGTGTDTQYF.